The 13 T cell receptor beta chains listed next were all sequenced from one sample in a study of cytomegalovirus exposure and HLA in healthy donors. Vbeta (60) and Jbeta (13) primers were used in the PCR. Data came from immunoSEQ multiplex PCR; TCRdb stores just in-frame clones and leaves some out. The sample consists of 210,000 or so clones, 60% to 85% of them appearing once. Sequencing was carried out using PBMCs. Receptors were obtained from a man aged 35 to 55 in good health and CMV-seronegative.

This chain uses TRBV6-5 with TRBJ1-2, with D unclear. The CDR3 length is 14 residues. Germline-derived CDR1 and CDR2 are MNHEY and SVGAGI. V was pared by 0 bases and J by 4 bases, with 9 bases between. CDR3 in DNA: TGTGCCAGCAGTTACTCGGGTCAGGCCTATGGCTACACCTTC. Its protein product is CASSYSGQAYGYTF.

V gene TRBV5-6 combines with J gene TRBJ2-5; TRBD2 is a possible D gene (6 bases). Germline V CDR1 and CDR2: SGHDT, YYEEEE. V lost 3 bases, J lost 1 base, and 16 bases lay in between. CDR3 length equals 16 residues. CDR3 bases: TGTGCCAGCAGCTGGGGGGAAGGACTAATCCAAGAGACCCAGTACTTC. Translated: CASSWGEGLIQETQYF.

This sequence joins TRBV27 and TRBJ2-7; TRBD1 aligns across 9 bases. Per the germline V gene, CDR1 is MNHEY and CDR2 is SMNVEV (reference sequence). Trimming at V came to 6 bases and at J to 6 bases, leaving 9 bases not matched to a gene. This CDR3 is built from 14 residues. The DNA of the CDR3 is TGTGCCAGCAGGGCGGGACAGGGACCGGGCGAGCAGTACTTC. It is translated as CASRAGQGPGEQYF.

This clone was seen a handful of times. The rearrangement links TRBV6-1 to TRBJ2-7, with D perhaps TRBD2 (6 bases). The CDR3 consists of 13 residues. Looked up from germline, CDR1 is MNHNS and CDR2 is SASEGT. The V end lost 5 bases, the J end lost 6 bases, and 14 bases lay between the germline ends. The CDR3 protein is CASSSGLRGEQYF. CDR3 sequence (DNA): TGTGCCAGCAGTTCGGGACTGCGAGGCGAGCAGTACTTC.

The chain uses TRBV7-6 and TRBJ2-3; maybe TRBD2 (6 bases). The germline V gene encodes CDR1 SGHVS and CDR2 FNYEAQ. The length of the CDR3 is 15 residues. V was clipped by 8 bases and J by 0 bases, with 15 bases between them. The CDR3 DNA is TGTGCCAGCGGGCGGGGCGGACCCAGCACAGATACGCAGTATTTT. Encoded protein: CASGRGGPSTDTQYF. The full variable domain, in which reference TRBV7-6 and TRBJ2-3 provide the parts outside the CDR3, is GAGVSQSPRYKVTKRGQDVALRCDPISGHVSLYWYRQALGQGPEFLTYFNYEAQQDKSGLPNDRFSAERPEGSISTLTIQRTEQRDSAMYRCASGRGGPSTDTQYFGPGTRLTVL.

The chain is built from TRBV27 and TRBJ1-1; 9 nucleotides align to TRBD1. The CDR3 runs 15 residues. Trimming removed 5 bases from V and 2 bases from J; junction bases left unmatched: 6. CDR1 MNHEY and CDR2 SMNVEV come from the germline V gene (reference sequence). The CDR3 sequence: CASSGRTGVNTEAFF. CDR3 DNA sequence: TGTGCCAGCAGTGGACGGACAGGGGTAAACACTGAAGCTTTCTTT.

The rearrangement joins TRBV21-1 to TRBJ1-1; TRBD1 is taken as the D call from the table, unchecked against the DNA. TRBV21-1 constitutes a pseudogene. The length of the CDR3 is 19 residues. CDR3 DNA: TGTGCCAGCAGCCCCCGGACAGGGACCGTGAGGGTGCGGAACACTGAAGCTTTCTTT. Protein: CASSPRTGTVRVRNTEAFF.

The chain links TRBV28 to TRBJ2-5, with 7 bases identical to TRBD1. The CDR3 extends over 12 amino acids. CDR1 is MDHEN and CDR2 is SYDVKM in the germline V gene. Trimming removed 5 bases from V and 11 bases from J; junction bases left unmatched: 8. In DNA form, the CDR3 reads TGTGCCAGCAGTCCGGGGACAGACCAGCAGTACTTC. Protein product: CASSPGTDQQYF.

The genes are TRBV5-6 and TRBJ2-1; D may be TRBD1 (5 bases). Trimming pared 1 base from V and 7 bases from J, leaving 6 bases between. The CDR3 covers 12 residues. Germline V gene sequence: CDR1 SGHDT, CDR2 YYEEEE. CDR3 sequence reads: CASSLTGNEQFF. CDR3 nucleotides: TGTGCCAGCAGCTTGACAGGTAATGAGCAGTTCTTC.

V and J are TRBV5-6 and TRBJ2-5, with 10 bases lining up with TRBD2. The CDR3 consists of 15 residues. The germline gives CDR1 SGHDT, CDR2 YYEEEE. V shed 1 base and J 2 bases; nucleotides not matched to a gene: 2. The CDR3 DNA reads as TGTGCCAGCAGCTTGACTAGCGGGATTCAAGAGACCCAGTACTTC. Protein product: CASSLTSGIQETQYF. Full variable domain (remainder filled in from reference TRBV5-6 and TRBJ2-5): DAGVTQSPTHLIKTRGQQVTLRCSPKSGHDTVSWYQQALGQGPQFIFQYYEEEERQRGNFPDRFSGHQFPNYSSELNVNALLLGDSALYLCASSLTSGIQETQYFGPGTRLLVL.

The chain is built from TRBV7-2 and TRBJ2-1; 8 positions agree with TRBD2. In germline, CDR1 is SGHTA, CDR2 FQGNSA. V lost 1 base to trimming and J lost 3 bases; unmatched junction nucleotides: 2. The CDR3 runs to 15 residues. For the CDR3, the DNA is TGTGCCAGCAGCTTAGGGGGGACTAGCTACAATGAGCAGTTCTTC. This encodes CASSLGGTSYNEQFF.

This clone was observed a few times. V usage is TRBV10-2 and J usage is TRBJ2-2, with a weak D call TRBD2 (5 bases). The germline V gene encodes CDR1 WSHSY and CDR2 SAAADI. Trimming pared 2 bases from V and 7 bases from J, leaving 11 bases between. This CDR3 is 14 amino acids long. The CDR3 reads CASSEVGVVGELFF. As DNA, the CDR3 is TGCGCCAGCAGTGAGGTGGGAGTCGTCGGGGAGCTGTTTTTT.

V and J are TRBV15 and TRBJ2-2, with TRBD2 identical over 10 bases. Per germline, CDR1 LNHNV and CDR2 YYDKDF (reference sequence). The trim removed 5 bases at V and 4 bases at J, leaving 7 bases unmatched. The CDR3 extends over 16 amino acids. The CDR3 DNA reads as TGTGCCACCAGCCCTGAGCGGGGGGGCGGCACCGGGGAGCTGTTTTTT. Protein product: CATSPERGGGTGELFF.